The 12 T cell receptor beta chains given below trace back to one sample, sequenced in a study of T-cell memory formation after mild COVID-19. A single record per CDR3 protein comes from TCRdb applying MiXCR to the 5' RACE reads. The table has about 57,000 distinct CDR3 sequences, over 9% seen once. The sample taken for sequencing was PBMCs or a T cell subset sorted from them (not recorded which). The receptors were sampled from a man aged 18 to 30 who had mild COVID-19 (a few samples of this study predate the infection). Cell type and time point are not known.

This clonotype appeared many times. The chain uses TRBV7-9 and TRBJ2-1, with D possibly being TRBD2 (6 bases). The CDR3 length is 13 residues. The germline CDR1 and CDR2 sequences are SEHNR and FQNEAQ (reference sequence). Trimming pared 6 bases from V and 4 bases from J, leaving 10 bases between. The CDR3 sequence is CASSPEGYNEQFF. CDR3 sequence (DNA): TGTGCCAGCAGTCCGGAGGGGTACAATGAGCAGTTCTTC.

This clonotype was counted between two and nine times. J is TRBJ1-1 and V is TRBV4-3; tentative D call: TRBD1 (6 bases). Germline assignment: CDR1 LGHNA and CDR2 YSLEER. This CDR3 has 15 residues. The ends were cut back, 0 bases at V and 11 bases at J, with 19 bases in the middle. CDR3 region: CASSQDGGWAGVAFF. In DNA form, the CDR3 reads TGCGCCAGCAGCCAAGATGGGGGTTGGGCAGGGGTCGCTTTCTTT.

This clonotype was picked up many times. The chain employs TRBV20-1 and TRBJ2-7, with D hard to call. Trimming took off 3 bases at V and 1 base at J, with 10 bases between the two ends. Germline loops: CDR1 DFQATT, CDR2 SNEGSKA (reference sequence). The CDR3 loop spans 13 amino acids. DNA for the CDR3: TGCAGTGCTAGTGGGCAGGAATCCTACGAGCAGTACTTC. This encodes CSASGQESYEQYF.

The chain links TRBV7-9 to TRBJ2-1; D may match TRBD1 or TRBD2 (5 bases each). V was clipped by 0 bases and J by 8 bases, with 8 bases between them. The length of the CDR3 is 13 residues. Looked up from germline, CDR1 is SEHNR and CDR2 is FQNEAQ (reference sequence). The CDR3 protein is CASSLAGTHEQFF. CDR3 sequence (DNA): TGTGCCAGCAGCTTAGCCGGGACGCATGAGCAGTTCTTC.

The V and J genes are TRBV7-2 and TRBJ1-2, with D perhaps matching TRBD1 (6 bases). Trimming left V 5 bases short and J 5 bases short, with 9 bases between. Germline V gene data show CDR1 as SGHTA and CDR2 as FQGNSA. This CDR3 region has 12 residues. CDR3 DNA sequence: TGTGCCAGCAGCCGACAGGAATATGGCTACACCTTC. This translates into CASSRQEYGYTF.

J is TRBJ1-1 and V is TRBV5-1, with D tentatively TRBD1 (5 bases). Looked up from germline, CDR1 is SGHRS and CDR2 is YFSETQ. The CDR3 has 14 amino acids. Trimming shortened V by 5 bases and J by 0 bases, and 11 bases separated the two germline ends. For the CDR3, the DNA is TGCGCCAGCAGGATTGACAGTCTGAACACTGAAGCTTTCTTT. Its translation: CASRIDSLNTEAFF.

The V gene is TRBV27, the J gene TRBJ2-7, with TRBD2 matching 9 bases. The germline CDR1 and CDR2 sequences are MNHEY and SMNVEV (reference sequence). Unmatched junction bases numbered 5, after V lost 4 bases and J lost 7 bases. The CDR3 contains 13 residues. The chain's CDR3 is CASSSGLALEQYF. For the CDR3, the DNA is TGTGCCAGCAGTTCCGGACTAGCGCTGGAGCAGTACTTC.

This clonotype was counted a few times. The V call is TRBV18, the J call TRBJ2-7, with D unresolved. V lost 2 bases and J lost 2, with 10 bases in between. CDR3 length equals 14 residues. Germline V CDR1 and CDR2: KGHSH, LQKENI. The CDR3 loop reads CASSPESLAYEQYV. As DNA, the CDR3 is TGTGCCAGCTCACCAGAAAGCCTAGCCTACGAGCAGTACGTC.

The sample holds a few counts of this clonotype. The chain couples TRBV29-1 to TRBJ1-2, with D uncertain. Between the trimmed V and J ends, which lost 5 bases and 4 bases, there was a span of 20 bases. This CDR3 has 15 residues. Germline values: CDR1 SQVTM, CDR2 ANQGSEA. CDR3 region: CSVNSGPHLFYGYTF. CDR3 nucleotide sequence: TGCAGCGTTAATAGCGGGCCCCATCTCTTCTATGGCTACACCTTC.

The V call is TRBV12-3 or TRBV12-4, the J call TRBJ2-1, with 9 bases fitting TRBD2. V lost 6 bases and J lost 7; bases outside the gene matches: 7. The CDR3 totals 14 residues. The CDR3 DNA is TGTGCCAGCAGCTCTCGGACTAGCGCGAATGAGCAGTTCTTC. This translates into CASSSRTSANEQFF.

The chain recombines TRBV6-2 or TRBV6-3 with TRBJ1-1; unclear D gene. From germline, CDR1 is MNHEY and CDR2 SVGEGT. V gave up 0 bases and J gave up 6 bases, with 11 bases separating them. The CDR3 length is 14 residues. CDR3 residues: CASSYSWGTSEAFF. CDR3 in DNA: TGTGCCAGCAGTTACTCGTGGGGAACATCTGAAGCTTTCTTT.

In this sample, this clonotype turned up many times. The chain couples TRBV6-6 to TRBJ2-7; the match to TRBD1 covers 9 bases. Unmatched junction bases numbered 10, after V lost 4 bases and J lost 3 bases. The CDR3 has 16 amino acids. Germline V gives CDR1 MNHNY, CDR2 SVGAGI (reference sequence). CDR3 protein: CASSSVPGQGIYEQYV. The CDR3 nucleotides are TGTGCCAGCAGTTCGGTCCCGGGACAGGGTATCTACGAGCAGTACGTC.